Shown below are 17 T cell receptor beta chains from a single sample sequenced in a study of pediatric ulcerative colitis. Rectal tissue came from one to two pinch biopsies taken at colonoscopy. The table came from immunoSEQ multiplex PCR; TCRdb's copy has only in-frame clones and leaves some out. Seen here are tens of thousands of clones, around 64% observed once, and the top ten hold around 16%. Sequencing was performed on gut tissue. These receptors all come from a boy aged 10-17 years with severe ulcerative colitis.

This chain uses TRBV9 with TRBJ1-2; D is possibly TRBD1 (5 bases). The CDR3 is 15 amino acids. Germline V gene sequence: CDR1 SGDLS, CDR2 YYNGEE. The V end lost 7 bases, the J end lost 2 bases, and 18 bases lay between the germline ends. CDR3 nucleotides: TGTGCCAGCGTCCGGGACGCCGGTGGGAACTATGGCTACACCTTC. Its translation: CASVRDAGGNYGYTF. The full variable domain, its missing parts supplied by reference TRBV9 and TRBJ1-2, is DSGVTQTPKHLITATGQRVTLRCSPRSGDLSVYWYQQSLDQGLQFLIQYYNGEERAKGNILERFSAQQFPDLHSELNLSSLELGDSALYFCASVRDAGGNYGYTFGSGTRLTVV.

The chain joins TRBV25-1 to TRBJ2-1; 9 bases are shared with TRBD1. This CDR3 has 13 amino acids. CDR1 is MGHDK, CDR2 SYGVNS, per germline. The CDR3 reads CATTDRGGNEQFF. The DNA for the CDR3 is TGTGCAACGACGGACAGGGGTGGTAATGAGCAGTTCTTC.

J is TRBJ1-4 and V is TRBV6-5, with D unresolved. The V and J ends lost 4 bases and 0 bases respectively, with 9 bases between them. The CDR3 contains 15 residues. Germline V gene lookup returns CDR1 MNHEY and CDR2 SVGAGI. The CDR3, as DNA: TGTGCCAGCAGTTTAGAAGGCGCAACTAATGAAAAACTGTTTTTT. Translating it yields CASSLEGATNEKLFF.

The V gene is TRBV18, the J gene TRBJ2-7, with D perhaps matching TRBD2 (5 bases). The germline V gene has CDR1 KGHSH and CDR2 LQKENI. V was pared by 3 bases and J by 5 bases, with 8 bases between. The CDR3 runs to 12 residues. Written as DNA, the CDR3 is TGTGCCAGCTCACCCTCCGGGAACGAGCAGTACTTC. Translated, it gives CASSPSGNEQYF.

This chain links TRBV9 with TRBJ2-5; 8 bases map to TRBD1. CDR1 and CDR2 from the germline V gene are SGDLS and YYNGEE. There are 13 residues in the CDR3. With V trimmed by 4 bases and J by 4 bases, 3 bases remained unmatched. CDR3 loop: CASSYGQGETQYF. The CDR3 DNA follows: TGTGCCAGCAGCTACGGACAGGGAGAGACCCAGTACTTC.

This clone was picked up a small number of times. This chain uses TRBV7-9 with TRBJ1-6, with TRBD1 as a possible D gene (5 bases). Germline V gives CDR1 SEHNR, CDR2 FQNEAQ (reference sequence). CDR3 length: 15 residues. Deletions cut 3 bases from V and 9 bases from J, with 15 bases between. For the CDR3, the DNA is TGTGCCAGCAGCTTTGGACTCTCAGGGACTTCACCCCTCCACTTT. This codes for CASSFGLSGTSPLHF.

This clone showed up just a few times. The chain couples TRBV6-4 to TRBJ1-1, with D possibly being TRBD1 (5 bases). Germline loops: CDR1 MRHNA, CDR2 SNTAGT. This CDR3 has 13 residues. Trimming removed 3 bases at V and 4 bases at J, with 9 bases between. The CDR3 loop is CASSDEGSTEAFF. CDR3 DNA sequence: TGTGCCAGCAGTGATGAGGGGAGCACTGAAGCTTTCTTT.

The V call is TRBV7-3, the J call TRBJ2-3, with a possible D match to TRBD2 (5 bases). From germline, CDR1 is SGHTA and CDR2 FQGTGA. The CDR3 has 14 residues. Trimming stripped 1 base from V and 2 bases from J, with 7 bases between. The DNA of the CDR3 is TGTGCCAGCAGCTTAAGGGGAGCCACAGATACGCAGTATTTT. Residues: CASSLRGATDTQYF.

The chain links TRBV11-2 to TRBJ2-4; D perhaps matches TRBD1 (6 bases). The CDR3 spans 15 residues. V was shortened by 3 bases and J by 6 bases, with 15 bases between the two germline ends. Per the germline V gene, CDR1 is SGHAT and CDR2 is FQNNGV. The CDR3 bases are TGTGCCAGCAGCTTGTCCACAGGGTTGGGAAACATTCAGTACTTC. Amino acid sequence: CASSLSTGLGNIQYF. The full variable domain, rest sourced from reference TRBV11-2 and TRBJ2-4, is EAGVAQSPRYKIIEKRQSVAFWCNPISGHATLYWYQQILGQGPKLLIQFQNNGVVDDSQLPKDRFSAERLKGVDSTLKIQPAKLEDSAVYLCASSLSTGLGNIQYFGAGTRLSVL.

The chain uses TRBV30 and TRBJ2-5, with D possibly being TRBD1 or TRBD2 (5 bases each). Trimming took off 3 bases at V and 9 bases at J, with 14 bases between the two ends. This CDR3 is 12 amino acids long. CDR1 is GTSNPN and CDR2 is SVGIG in the germline V gene (reference sequence). The CDR3 region has the DNA TGTGCCTGGAGCCACGTTCGGGGCTCCCAGTACTTC. Protein sequence: CAWSHVRGSQYF.

This chain joins TRBV2 and TRBJ1-6, with TRBD1 identical over 7 bases. Per the germline V gene, CDR1 is SNHLY and CDR2 is FYNNEI. The V gene end was trimmed by 3 bases and the J gene end by 7 bases; junction bases not matched to a gene: 3. The CDR3 extends over 14 amino acids. The CDR3 sequence: CASSDGQDNSPLHF. The DNA for the CDR3 is TGTGCCAGCAGTGACGGACAGGACAATTCACCCCTCCACTTT.

This clone was detected once. This chain uses TRBV13 with TRBJ2-4; TRBD1 agrees at 8 bases. Germline V gives CDR1 PRHDT, CDR2 FYEKMQ (reference sequence). This CDR3 is built from 17 residues. Germline trimming cut 0 bases from V and 1 base from J; bases unmatched to any gene: 5. This CDR3 is CASSLGLTGGAKNIQYF. In nucleotides, the CDR3 is TGTGCCAGCAGCTTAGGCCTTACAGGGGGGGCCAAAAACATTCAGTACTTC.

The rearrangement links TRBV10-3 to TRBJ1-3; 7 nucleotides agree with TRBD1. The V gene end was trimmed by 6 bases and the J gene end by 3 bases; junction bases not matched to a gene: 8. This CDR3 contains 15 residues. CDR1 ENHRY and CDR2 SYGVKD come from the germline V gene. This CDR3 is CAIRSTTGLGNTIYF. The CDR3 nucleotides read TGTGCCATCAGATCCACGACAGGGCTTGGAAACACCATATATTTT.

To note about this clone: Different DNA sequences within this sample yield the same CDR3. This chain connects TRBV18 to TRBJ1-2; D is undetermined. The CDR3 sequence is 13 residues long. Trimming stripped 2 bases from V and 8 bases from J, with 12 bases between. The germline V gene encodes CDR1 KGHSH and CDR2 LQKENI. This CDR3 reads CASSPADTRGYTF. The CDR3 DNA reads TGTGCCAGCTCACCAGCAGATACGCGGGGCTACACCTTC.

V usage is TRBV14 and J usage is TRBJ2-5, with D possibly matching TRBD2 (6 bases). V gave up 0 bases and J gave up 5 bases, with 25 bases separating them. The CDR3 is 19 amino acids. The germline CDR1 and CDR2 sequences are SGHDN and FVKESK. The CDR3: CASSQDGLMAGGLGETQYF. For the CDR3, the DNA is TGTGCCAGCAGCCAAGATGGACTAATGGCAGGCGGTCTTGGGGAGACCCAGTACTTC.

The chain uses TRBV19 and TRBJ1-5; D is ambiguous. The CDR3 contains 14 residues. Germline V CDR1 and CDR2: LNHDA, SQIVND (reference sequence). V lost 3 bases and J 4 bases, leaving 10 bases between the germline ends. CDR3 protein: CASSISPRNQPQHF. The CDR3 nucleotides read TGTGCCAGTAGTATCTCCCCCAGAAATCAGCCCCAGCATTTT.

This rearrangement joins TRBV5-1 to TRBJ1-1; no definite D call. CDR1 is SGHRS and CDR2 is YFSETQ in the germline V gene. Trimming stripped 4 bases from V and 8 bases from J, with 12 bases between. The CDR3 runs 12 residues. CDR3 in DNA: TGCGCCAGCAGCGGGGAGGGAATGGAAGCTTTCTTT. It translates to CASSGEGMEAFF.